This T cell receptor beta chain derives from a study of radiotherapy plus CTLA-4 blockade in lung cancer. Study-wide points: Expansion of tumor-derived TCR clones was observed in blood after radiotherapy plus ipilimumab.

With respect to this clone: Its antigen remains unknown.

The V gene's germline CDR1 is SGHRS and CDR2 YFSETQ. The CDR3 totals 15 residues. V was pared by 3 bases and J by 1 base, with 12 bases between. Libraries were prepared by immunoSEQ multiplex PCR; TCRdb keeps only in-frame clonotypes and omits some of them. The sample carries tens of thousands of clones, 70% to 90% recorded once. The starting material was peripheral blood, obtained from a patient treated with radiotherapy plus ipilimumab. The receptor was derived from a human donor with non-small cell lung cancer who had stable disease on radiotherapy plus ipilimumab. The chain recombines TRBV5-1 with TRBJ2-3; no clear D. The CDR3 sequence is CASSYDRPGTDTQYF. The CDR3 DNA is TGCGCCAGCAGCTATGACCGGCCCGGCACAGATACGCAGTATTTT.